This paragraph reports one T cell receptor (beta chain). This clonotype was recorded at least ten times. What this receptor recognizes is not known. One base away there is no much larger clone; base qualities are not given. Library method: 5' RACE. Sequencing instrument: Illumina HiSeq 2000. A universal primer binding site was added through template switching, and the final cDNA carried a unique molecular identifier so that TCR cDNA molecules could be counted accurately. Specific primers in the conserved constant-segment region were used to synthesize first-strand cDNA for the TCR alpha and beta chains. To control for contamination, every cDNA library was double barcoded, receiving both a SMART-Mk sample barcode and Illumina barcodes. Two successive PCR steps introduced TruSeq adapter sequences along with Illumina sample barcodes. The TCR alpha and beta cDNA libraries were sequenced on the Illumina HiSeq platform using custom primers. The source study handled its data this way. Unique molecular identifiers were extracted from raw reads with MiGEC, and CDR3 positions were determined with MiXCR. For each individual, recombination models were inferred using an EM algorithm with the repgenHMM and IGoR tools. Shared clonotype analysis was performed with the tcR package in R, normalizing sharing by the product of cloneset sizes. Out-of-frame nonproductive sequences were analyzed to study raw recombination free of thymic and clonal selection effects. In TCRdb, the public reads were trimmed at Q25 with fastp and aligned with MiXCR, with productive beta chains retained. Under each unique CDR3 protein, matching rows form one entry showing the most common genes and DNA. The V and J calls here are based on TCRdb, not the publication. Across this sample there are about 290,000 distinct CDR3 sequences, with roughly 9.7% seen only once. Of the sample, roughly 7% falls within the top ten clones.

These data originate in a study of identical twins listed by TCRdb under 2016. Study-wide context: To test whether fetal clonotypes persist, the study used deep sequencing on TCR alpha and beta repertoires from monozygotic twins, unrelated adults of various ages, and cord blood. To rule out contamination, the twin experiments were replicated at different times with different library preparation protocols.

All donors were healthy Caucasians. The twin cohort comprised three pairs of female monozygotic twins, all aged about 18 to 30 years. CD4+ and CD8+ T cell populations were isolated with positive isolation kits from Invitrogen. The investigation overall reported the following: Because the same donors could not be followed over many years, the conclusions relied on cross-sectional statistical analysis. Compared with coincidental sharing between unrelated individuals, out-of-frame TCR alpha sequences shared between twins had an excess of sequences with low generation probability. Invariant T cells such as MAIT and iNKT could partly confound zero-insertion analyses, although diverse VJ usage argued against such confounding for most clonotypes. Out-of-frame TCR alpha sharing in monozygotic twins was systematically underestimated by recombination models, whereas sharing between unrelated individuals was in agreement with the recombination models. Abundant cord blood beta clonotypes had fewer insertions, young adult naive repertoires showed a similar but weaker trend, and memory repertoires showed no such trend. In beta out-of-frame sequences, excess twin sharing was weaker, because having fewer shared sequences lowered the signal-to-noise ratio.

V is pared back by 0 bases and J by 7 bases, with 13 bases lying between the germline termini. As encoded in the germline V gene (reference sequence), CDR1 is LGHDT while CDR2 is YNNKEL. The CDR3 has 15 amino acids, counting the end cysteine and phenylalanine. CDR3 DNA only is kept here, 45 bases in frame from base 1. These same data were also listed under a study on yellow fever vaccine responses in identical twins. As that second study puts it: The authors reported that the T cell response to vaccination in identical twins appeared partly convergent and partly personalized. In identical twins, the study followed T cell clones that responded to the vaccine with precision.

The rearrangement joined TRBV3-1 to TRBJ2-1, with an unclear D gene assignment. Specimen: CD8+ T cells sorted from blood. The receptor's source is a woman aged 18-29 years in good health. The CDR3 protein sequence reads: CASSQDNSYLNEQFF. The DNA is TGTGCCAGCAGCCAAGATAATAGCTATCTTAATGAGCAGTTCTTC.